The clone carrying this T cell receptor beta chain occurred many times. The data are from a study of T cells in Graves' hyperthyroidism and ophthalmopathy. At the level of the study: Peripheral blood samples were taken at initial diagnosis, prior to any treatment.

Every diagnosis used clinical symptoms, serum thyroxine and TRAb, thyroid ultrasound and orbital computed tomography. The PBMCs were sourced from fresh peripheral blood (less than 11 ml). This CDR3 has 16 residues. Trimming shortened V by 2 bases and J by 8 bases, and 20 bases separated the two germline ends. Germline CDR1 reads SGHTS; CDR2 reads YDEGEE. Authors of the study amplified TCR beta CDR3 regions from RNA transcripts. HTBI primers were the set used in a first-round RT-PCR of the TCR CDR3. MiXCR was run by TCRdb on the multiplex PCR reads, yielding one entry per CDR3 protein. The sample has about 330,000 distinct CDR3 sequences, approximately 13% seen once.

This sequence joins TRBV5-8 and TRBJ2-1; the D gene is possibly TRBD2 (5 bases). The receptor's source is a woman between 40 and 50 years old with Graves' ophthalmopathy. Sample: blood. The CDR3 here is CASSLGRAGYLDEQFF. The CDR3 DNA reads as TGTGCCAGCAGCTTAGGGCGGGCAGGTTATCTGGATGAGCAGTTCTTC.